These T cell receptor beta chains were read from a single sample in a study of T cell responses to AZD1222 COVID-19 vaccine. Clones were sequenced by immunoSEQ multiplex PCR, and TCRdb holds only the in-frame ones, with some missing. The table has about 120,000 clones, about 88% seen once. The specimen was peripheral blood, collected on day 0 of AZD1222 vaccination. These receptors originate from an adult in good health. Both conserved end residues are part of each CDR3. Fields, in order: J gene, clone size, V gene, D gene, CDR3 protein, CDR3 DNA. A D gene is named only where the DNA matches it firmly. Some rows mark clone size as missing; the rest say once, few, many or name a class of expanded clone.

j_gene: TRBJ2-3
abundance: NA
v_gene: TRBV9
d_gene: TRBD1
CDR3aa: CASSVGGTESTDTQYF
CDR3nt: TGTGCCAGCAGCGTAGGTGGGACAGAAAGCACAGATACGCAGTATTTT

j_gene: TRBJ1-5
abundance: NA
v_gene: TRBV3-1/TRBV3-2
d_gene: NA
CDR3aa: CASSQGTDQPQHF
CDR3nt: TGTGCCAGCAGCCAAGGGACGGATCAGCCCCAGCATTTT

j_gene: TRBJ2-5
abundance: NA
v_gene: TRBV7-9
d_gene: NA
CDR3aa: CASSLAEITKETQYF
CDR3nt: TGTGCCAGCAGCTTAGCAGAGATCACTAAAGAGACCCAGTACTTC

j_gene: TRBJ2-3
abundance: NA
v_gene: TRBV7-9
d_gene: TRBD2
CDR3aa: CASIPSGSSTDTQYF
CDR3nt: TGTGCCAGCATCCCTAGCGGATCTAGCACAGATACGCAGTATTTT

j_gene: TRBJ2-5
abundance: NA
v_gene: TRBV18
d_gene: NA
CDR3aa: CASSPASDRGTQYF
CDR3nt: TGTGCCAGCTCCCCCGCATCCGACCGGGGGACCCAGTACTTC

j_gene: TRBJ2-3
abundance: NA
v_gene: TRBV27
d_gene: NA
CDR3aa: CASSFDRSRDTQYF
CDR3nt: TGTGCCAGCAGTTTCGACAGGTCCCGAGATACGCAGTATTTT

j_gene: TRBJ2-7
abundance: NA
v_gene: TRBV7-9
d_gene: NA
CDR3aa: CASSSTGYEQYF
CDR3nt: TGTGCCAGCAGCTCGACAGGCTACGAGCAGTACTTC

j_gene: TRBJ2-3
abundance: many
v_gene: TRBV4-1
d_gene: TRBD2
CDR3aa: CASRQAGGLDTQYF
CDR3nt: TGCGCCAGCAGGCAAGCGGGAGGATTAGATACGCAGTATTTT

j_gene: TRBJ1-1
abundance: few
v_gene: TRBV6-5
d_gene: TRBD1
CDR3aa: CASSIGTDQEAFF
CDR3nt: TGTGCCAGCAGCATAGGGACAGACCAAGAAGCTTTCTTT

j_gene: TRBJ1-4
abundance: NA
v_gene: TRBV6-5
d_gene: NA
CDR3aa: CASSRTGFNEKLFF
CDR3nt: TGTGCCAGCAGTCGGACGGGGTTCAATGAAAAACTGTTTTTT

j_gene: TRBJ2-2
abundance: NA
v_gene: TRBV13
d_gene: NA
CDR3aa: CASSARGGETGELFF
CDR3nt: TGTGCCAGCAGCGCCAGGGGGGGCGAAACCGGGGAGCTGTTTTTT

j_gene: TRBJ1-3
abundance: NA
v_gene: TRBV11-2
d_gene: TRBD1
CDR3aa: CASRTDRGTGNTIYF
CDR3nt: TGTGCCAGCAGAACCGACAGGGGCACTGGAAACACCATATATTTT

j_gene: TRBJ1-4
abundance: NA
v_gene: TRBV9
d_gene: NA
CDR3aa: CASSARAASEKLFF
CDR3nt: TGTGCCAGCAGCGCACGGGCCGCCAGTGAAAAACTGTTTTTT

j_gene: TRBJ1-1
abundance: NA
v_gene: TRBV6-5
d_gene: TRBD1
CDR3aa: CASRTGNTEAFF
CDR3nt: TGTGCCAGCCGGACAGGGAACACTGAAGCTTTCTTT

j_gene: TRBJ1-2
abundance: NA
v_gene: TRBV11-3
d_gene: NA
CDR3aa: CASSRRDYDGYTF
CDR3nt: TGTGCCAGCAGCCGAAGGGACTACGATGGCTACACCTTC

j_gene: TRBJ1-4
abundance: once
v_gene: TRBV7-8
d_gene: TRBD1
CDR3aa: CASSSNPRQGFSEKLFF
CDR3nt: TGTGCCAGCAGCTCCAACCCCCGACAGGGGTTTTCTGAAAAACTGTTTTTT

j_gene: TRBJ2-1
abundance: NA
v_gene: TRBV6-4
d_gene: NA
CDR3aa: CASGEADSDYNEQFF
CDR3nt: TGTGCCAGCGGGGAGGCGGACAGCGACTACAATGAGCAGTTCTTC

j_gene: TRBJ2-7
abundance: NA
v_gene: TRBV12-3/TRBV12-4
d_gene: NA
CDR3aa: CASSQGYYEQYF
CDR3nt: TGTGCCAGCTCTCAGGGGTATTACGAGCAGTACTTC

j_gene: TRBJ2-1
abundance: NA
v_gene: TRBV7-9
d_gene: NA
CDR3aa: CATVTGVNEQFF
CDR3nt: TGTGCCACCGTCACGGGAGTAAATGAGCAGTTCTTC

j_gene: TRBJ2-4
abundance: NA
v_gene: TRBV18
d_gene: NA
CDR3aa: CASSPPESAKNIQYF
CDR3nt: TGTGCCAGCTCACCACCAGAATCAGCCAAAAACATTCAGTACTTC

j_gene: TRBJ1-1
abundance: NA
v_gene: TRBV28
d_gene: NA
CDR3aa: CASSFPGIPEAFF
CDR3nt: TGTGCCAGCAGTTTTCCGGGGATCCCTGAAGCTTTCTTT

j_gene: TRBJ1-5
abundance: NA
v_gene: TRBV3-1/TRBV3-2
d_gene: TRBD1
CDR3aa: CASSRGQGSYGNQPQHF
CDR3nt: TGTGCCAGCAGCCGAGGACAGGGAAGTTACGGCAATCAGCCCCAGCATTTT

j_gene: TRBJ1-1
abundance: NA
v_gene: TRBV6-2/TRBV6-3
d_gene: NA
CDR3aa: CASSWDTEAFF
CDR3nt: TGTGCCAGCAGTTGGGACACTGAAGCTTTCTTT

j_gene: TRBJ1-2
abundance: NA
v_gene: TRBV7-2
d_gene: NA
CDR3aa: CASSLARPYGYTF
CDR3nt: TGTGCCAGCAGCTTAGCCAGGCCCTATGGCTACACCTTC

j_gene: TRBJ2-7
abundance: once
v_gene: TRBV9
d_gene: TRBD2
CDR3aa: CASSPGTSTYEQYF
CDR3nt: TGTGCCAGCAGCCCAGGGACTAGTACCTACGAGCAGTACTTC

j_gene: TRBJ1-3
abundance: NA
v_gene: TRBV5-4
d_gene: NA
CDR3aa: CASSQDRTGEYF
CDR3nt: TGTGCCAGCAGCCAAGACAGGACCGGGGAATATTTT

j_gene: TRBJ1-4
abundance: NA
v_gene: TRBV6-5
d_gene: TRBD1
CDR3aa: CASRVTGGGEKLFF
CDR3nt: TGTGCCAGCAGGGTAACAGGGGGCGGTGAAAAACTGTTTTTT

j_gene: TRBJ2-3
abundance: NA
v_gene: TRBV10-3
d_gene: TRBD1
CDR3aa: CASGTGQTDTQYF
CDR3nt: TGTGCCAGCGGGACAGGGCAGACAGATACGCAGTATTTT

j_gene: TRBJ1-5
abundance: NA
v_gene: TRBV9
d_gene: NA
CDR3aa: CASSVGDSPNQPQHF
CDR3nt: TGTGCCAGCAGCGTAGGAGACAGCCCCAATCAGCCCCAGCATTTT

j_gene: TRBJ1-6
abundance: medium-sized
v_gene: TRBV7-8
d_gene: NA
CDR3aa: CASSLGDTDKSPLHF
CDR3nt: TGTGCCAGCAGCTTAGGGGACACGGATAAATCACCCCTCCACTTT

j_gene: TRBJ2-3
abundance: NA
v_gene: TRBV29-1
d_gene: NA
CDR3aa: CSVDPRVDTQYF
CDR3nt: TGCAGCGTTGATCCGCGGGTAGATACGCAGTATTTT

j_gene: TRBJ2-5
abundance: NA
v_gene: TRBV9
d_gene: TRBD2
CDR3aa: CASSVEGSGRTETQYF
CDR3nt: TGTGCCAGCAGCGTAGAGGGTAGCGGGAGAACGGAGACCCAGTACTTC

j_gene: TRBJ1-4
abundance: NA
v_gene: TRBV28
d_gene: NA
CDR3aa: CASGRADEKLFF
CDR3nt: TGTGCCAGCGGCCGGGCGGATGAAAAACTGTTTTTT

j_gene: TRBJ2-1
abundance: NA
v_gene: TRBV5-4
d_gene: NA
CDR3aa: CASSSNRVDEQFF
CDR3nt: TGTGCCAGCAGCTCCAACAGGGTCGATGAGCAGTTCTTC

j_gene: TRBJ1-2
abundance: NA
v_gene: TRBV14
d_gene: TRBD1
CDR3aa: CASSRPGQGGPSSYGYTF
CDR3nt: TGTGCCAGCAGCCGCCCGGGACAGGGGGGACCTTCCTCATATGGCTACACCTTC